The 9 T cell receptor beta chains in this list originate from one sample, sequenced in a study of post-analysis software for immune sequencing data. Study conclusions and caveats: Controls had lower frequencies than patients of four or five TRBV segments, which included TRBV5-6, TRBV5-1 and TRBV20-1.

TCR beta cDNA libraries included unique molecular identifiers. TCRdb analysed the PCR reads with MiXCR anew, one entry per CDR3 protein. The data show over 300,000 distinct CDR3 sequences, with roughly 35% seen just once and around an eighth held by the top ten. These TCRs' antigens remain unknown. Sequenced: blood. Every receptor here comes from a girl between 5 and 17 years old with multiple sclerosis.

This clonotype occurred a few times. The chain recombines TRBV4-3 with TRBJ2-1; weak D call: TRBD1 (6 bases). V dropped 3 bases and J dropped 4 bases, with 10 bases sitting between them. Germline V CDR1 and CDR2: LGHNA, YSLEER. CDR3 size: 14 residues. CDR3 residues: CASSQATGYNEQFF. The CDR3 DNA reads as TGCGCCAGCAGCCAGGCTACAGGGTACAATGAGCAGTTCTTC.

The chain has TRBV29-1 and TRBJ1-1; unclear D gene. The CDR3 has 12 amino acids. Germline V CDR1 and CDR2: SQVTM, ANQGSEA. Trimming shortened V by 4 bases and J by 1 base, and 7 bases separated the two germline ends. CDR3 amino acids: CSVAPGNTEAFF. CDR3 nucleotides: TGCAGCGTTGCCCCCGGGAACACTGAAGCTTTCTTT.

V gene TRBV7-2 combines with J gene TRBJ1-4; D not certain. Trimming removed 2 bases from V and 13 bases from J, with 14 bases in between. CDR1 and CDR2 from the germline V gene are SGHTA and FQGNSA. The CDR3 spans 13 residues. The CDR3 loop reads CASSLQDAGPLFF. DNA for the CDR3: TGTGCCAGCAGCTTACAGGACGCCGGCCCACTGTTTTTT. Filled out from reference TRBV7-2 and TRBJ1-4, the complete variable domain reads GAGVSQSPSNKVTEKGKDVELRCDPISGHTALYWYRQSLGQGLEFLIYFQGNSAPDKSGLPSDRFSAERTGGSVSTLTIQRTQQEDSAVYLCASSLQDAGPLFFGSGTQLSVL.

The sample holds many counts of this clonotype. The chain has TRBV15 and TRBJ2-7; tentative D call: TRBD1 (5 bases). The V end lost 1 base, the J end lost 5 bases, and 9 bases lay between the germline ends. This CDR3 contains 13 residues. Germline CDR1 reads LNHNV; CDR2 reads YYDKDF (reference sequence). Written as DNA, the CDR3 is TGTGCCACCAGCAGAGCTCTCAGGGACGAGCAGTACTTC. Translating it yields CATSRALRDEQYF.

This chain links TRBV30 with TRBJ2-1, with 12 bases that match TRBD2. The CDR3 sequence is 15 residues long. Losses at the gene ends were 4 bases for V and 4 bases for J; bases not matched to a gene: 5. Germline CDR1 is GTSNPN and CDR2 is SVGIG (reference sequence). The CDR3 region has the DNA TGTGCCTGGACCCAAGGGACTAGCGGGTACAATGAGCAGTTCTTC. Its protein is CAWTQGTSGYNEQFF. The full variable domain, with the rest looked up from reference TRBV30 and TRBJ2-1, is SQTIHQWPATLVQPVGSPLSLECTVEGTSNPNLYWYRQAAGRGLQLLFYSVGIGQISSEVPQNLSASRPQDRQFILSSKKLLLSDSGFYLCAWTQGTSGYNEQFFGPGTRLTVL.

There are a few counts of this clonotype. V usage is TRBV2 and J usage is TRBJ2-1; a possible D gene is TRBD2 (5 bases). The CDR3 contains 16 residues. Germline V gene lookup returns CDR1 SNHLY and CDR2 FYNNEI. The germline V and J ends were trimmed by 5 bases and 9 bases, with 23 bases remaining between them. The CDR3 sequence: CASSPTTSRSIGEQFF. CDR3 DNA: TGTGCCAGCAGTCCAACTACTAGTCGTAGTATCGGTGAGCAGTTCTTC.

The sample holds many counts of this clonotype. The J gene is TRBJ2-4, the V gene TRBV7-2, with 7 bases aligning to TRBD2. The CDR3 covers 14 residues. Trimming took 4 bases from V and 6 from J; bases not matched to a gene: 6. Germline-derived CDR1 and CDR2 are SGHTA and FQGNSA. CDR3 region: CASSYWTSPNIQYF. The CDR3 nucleotides are TGTGCCAGCAGCTACTGGACTAGTCCAAACATTCAGTACTTC.

The chain couples TRBV20-1 to TRBJ2-7; 9 bases are a match to TRBD1. The CDR3 runs 15 residues. Germline V CDR1 and CDR2: DFQATT, SNEGSKA (reference sequence). The V segment lost 2 bases and the J segment 2 bases; nucleotides outside the gene matches: 7. CDR3 in DNA: TGCAGTGCTAGACCATGGACAGGGGCTACCTACGAGCAGTACTTC. It codes for CSARPWTGATYEQYF.

This clonotype was counted only a few times. This chain connects TRBV20-1 to TRBJ1-2, with 8 bases that match TRBD1. Germline V gene sequence: CDR1 DFQATT, CDR2 SNEGSKA (reference sequence). The CDR3 loop spans 13 amino acids. J gave up 8 bases and V 1 base, and 6 bases lay outside the gene matches. DNA of the CDR3: TGCAGTGCTAGAGTTTCAGGGGGCAACGGCTACACCTTC. Its protein is CSARVSGGNGYTF.